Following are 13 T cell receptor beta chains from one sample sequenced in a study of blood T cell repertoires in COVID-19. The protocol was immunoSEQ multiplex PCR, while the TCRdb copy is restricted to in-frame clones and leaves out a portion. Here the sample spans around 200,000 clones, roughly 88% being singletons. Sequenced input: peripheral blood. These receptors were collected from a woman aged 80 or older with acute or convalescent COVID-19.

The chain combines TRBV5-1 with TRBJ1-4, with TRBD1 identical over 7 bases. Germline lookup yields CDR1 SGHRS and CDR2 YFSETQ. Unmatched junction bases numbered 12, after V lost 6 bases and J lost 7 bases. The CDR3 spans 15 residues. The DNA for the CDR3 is TGCGCCAGCACATCCTCCGGGGCAGGGGGTGAAAAACTGTTTTTT. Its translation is CASTSSGAGGEKLFF.

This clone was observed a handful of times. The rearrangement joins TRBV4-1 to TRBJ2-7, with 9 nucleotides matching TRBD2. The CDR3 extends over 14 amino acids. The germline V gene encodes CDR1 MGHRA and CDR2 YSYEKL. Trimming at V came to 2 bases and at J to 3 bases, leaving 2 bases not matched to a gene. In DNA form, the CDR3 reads TGCGCCAGCAGCCAATTGCGGGAGGGCTACGAGCAGTACTTC. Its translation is CASSQLREGYEQYF.

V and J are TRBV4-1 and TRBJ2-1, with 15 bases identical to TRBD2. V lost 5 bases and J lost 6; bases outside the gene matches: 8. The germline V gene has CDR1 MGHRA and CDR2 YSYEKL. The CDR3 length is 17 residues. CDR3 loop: CASSARTSGGALNEQFF. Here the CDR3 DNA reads TGCGCCAGCAGCGCAAGGACTAGCGGGGGGGCCCTCAATGAGCAGTTCTTC.

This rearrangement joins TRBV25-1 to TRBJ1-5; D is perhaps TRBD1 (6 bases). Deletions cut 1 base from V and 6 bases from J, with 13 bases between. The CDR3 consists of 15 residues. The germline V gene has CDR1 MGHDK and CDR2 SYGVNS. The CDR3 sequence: CASSESGGSGQPQHF. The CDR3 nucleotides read TGTGCCAGCAGTGAATCGGGGGGCTCAGGTCAGCCCCAGCATTTT.

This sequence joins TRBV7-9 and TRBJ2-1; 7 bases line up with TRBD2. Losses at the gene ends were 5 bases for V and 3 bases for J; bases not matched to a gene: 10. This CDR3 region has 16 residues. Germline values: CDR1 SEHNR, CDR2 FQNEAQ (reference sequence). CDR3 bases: TGTGCCAGCAGCCGCATGGCTAGCGGAAACTACAATGAGCAGTTCTTC. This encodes CASSRMASGNYNEQFF.

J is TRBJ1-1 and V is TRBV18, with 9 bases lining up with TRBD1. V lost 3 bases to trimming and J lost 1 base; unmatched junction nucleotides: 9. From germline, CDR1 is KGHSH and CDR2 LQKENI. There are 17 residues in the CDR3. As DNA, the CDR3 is TGTGCCAGCTCACCGGGACAGGGTAAGCGAGGGAACACTGAAGCTTTCTTT. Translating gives CASSPGQGKRGNTEAFF.

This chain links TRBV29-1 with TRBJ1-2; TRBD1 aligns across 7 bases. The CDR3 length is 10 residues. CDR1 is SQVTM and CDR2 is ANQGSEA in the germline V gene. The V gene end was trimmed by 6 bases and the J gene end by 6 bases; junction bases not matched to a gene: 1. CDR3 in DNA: TGCAGCGTAGACAGGGATGGCTACACCTTC. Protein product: CSVDRDGYTF.

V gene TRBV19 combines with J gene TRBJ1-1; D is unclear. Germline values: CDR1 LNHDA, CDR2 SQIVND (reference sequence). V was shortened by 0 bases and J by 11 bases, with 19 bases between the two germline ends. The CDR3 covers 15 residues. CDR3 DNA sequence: TGTGCCAGTAGTATAGATCTATATGCGGCAGGAGGGGCTTTCTTT. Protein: CASSIDLYAAGGAFF.

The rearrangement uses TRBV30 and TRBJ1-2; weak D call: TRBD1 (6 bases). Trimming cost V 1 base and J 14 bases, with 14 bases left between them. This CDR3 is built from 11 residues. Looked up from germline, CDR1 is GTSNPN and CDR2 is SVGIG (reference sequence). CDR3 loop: CAWSGGHPGTF. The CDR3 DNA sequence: TGTGCCTGGAGTGGGGGACATCCAGGGACCTTC.

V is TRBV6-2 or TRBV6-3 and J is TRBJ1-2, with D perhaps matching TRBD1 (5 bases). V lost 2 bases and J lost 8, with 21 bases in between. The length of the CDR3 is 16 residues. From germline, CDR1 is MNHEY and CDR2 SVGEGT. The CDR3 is CASSYPWQGGERGYTF. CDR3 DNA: TGTGCCAGCAGTTACCCCTGGCAGGGCGGTGAGAGGGGCTACACCTTC.

CDR3 sequence reads: CASLKTSGSPGELFF. CDR3 sequence (DNA): TGTGCCAGTCTAAAGACTAGCGGGAGCCCCGGGGAGCTGTTTTTT. This chain uses TRBV19 with TRBJ2-2, with 12 bases that match TRBD2. Per germline, CDR1 LNHDA and CDR2 SQIVND (reference sequence). The J segment lost 6 bases and the V segment lost 8 bases, leaving 7 bases of the junction unmatched. The CDR3 totals 15 residues.

CDR3 nucleotides: TGTGCCAGCAGCTCTAATTCACCCCTCCACTTT. Translation: CASSSNSPLHF. The chain couples TRBV12-3 or TRBV12-4 to TRBJ1-6; D is uncertain. V was shortened by 6 bases and J by 6 bases, with 3 bases between the two germline ends. The length of the CDR3 is 11 residues.

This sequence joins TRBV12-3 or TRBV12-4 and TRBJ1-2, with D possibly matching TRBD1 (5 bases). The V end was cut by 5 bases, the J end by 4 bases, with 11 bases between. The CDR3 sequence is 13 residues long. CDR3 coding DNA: TGTGCCAGCAGTGGGGGGGATTCCTATGGCTACACCTTC. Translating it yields CASSGGDSYGYTF.